Listed below are T cell receptor beta chains from one sample, sequenced in a study of graft-versus-host responses after intestinal transplantation. Measured with immunoSEQ multiplex PCR; TCRdb has only the in-frame clones, and not every one. The sample carries tens of thousands of clones, roughly nine tenths recorded once. The sequenced sample was PBMCs, obtained 65 to 70 days after intestinal transplantation. These TCRs come from a human patient who received an intestinal transplant, so some T cells may come from the graft donor. The conserved cysteine and the conserved F or W are not part of the CDR3 here.

CDR3 protein: SVGDGKNIQY; V gene: TRBV29-1; J gene: TRBJ2-4
CDR3 protein: AGTGTLEAF; V gene: TRBV2; J gene: TRBJ1-1
CDR3 protein: ASSQDPEGAF; V gene: TRBV4-3; J gene: TRBJ1-1
CDR3 protein: ASSANREALYGYT; V gene: TRBV21-1; J gene: TRBJ1-2
CDR3 protein: ASSVGPLLYGGENTEAF; V gene: TRBV5-4; J gene: TRBJ1-1
CDR3 protein: ASSLTGQGGNTIY; V gene: TRBV5-5; J gene: TRBJ1-3
CDR3 protein: ASSQYRESYEQY; V gene: TRBV4-1; J gene: TRBJ2-7
CDR3 protein: ASSHTSGDYNEQF; V gene: TRBV4-3; J gene: TRBJ2-1
CDR3 protein: ASSKRGTGGWNTGELF; V gene: TRBV21-1; J gene: TRBJ2-2
CDR3 protein: ASSPTAMNTEAF; V gene: TRBV27; J gene: TRBJ1-1
CDR3 protein: ASSKGKQGAPFPNTIY; V gene: TRBV21-1; J gene: TRBJ1-3
CDR3 protein: ASSISRGGTDTQY; V gene: TRBV19; J gene: TRBJ2-3
CDR3 protein: ASSYSSGQAQGQY; V gene: TRBV6-5; J gene: TRBJ2-7
CDR3 protein: ASSYSGSGANVLT; V gene: TRBV6-5; J gene: TRBJ2-6
CDR3 protein: ASSSPLLEAF; V gene: TRBV7-9; J gene: TRBJ1-1
CDR3 protein: ATSRDLVGGYT; V gene: TRBV15; J gene: TRBJ1-2
CDR3 protein: AISDHGSLYDYGYT; V gene: TRBV10-3; J gene: TRBJ1-2
CDR3 protein: ASSFAGGGDTQY; V gene: TRBV7-9; J gene: TRBJ2-3
CDR3 protein: ASSEDGTNSYEQY; V gene: TRBV2; J gene: TRBJ2-7
CDR3 protein: ASSPWTPQY; V gene: TRBV18; J gene: TRBJ2-7
CDR3 protein: ASSFDSYGYT; V gene: TRBV5-5; J gene: TRBJ1-2
CDR3 protein: ASSSPGTEYYEQY; V gene: TRBV7-9; J gene: TRBJ2-7
CDR3 protein: ASSPSPDRGPTKLF; V gene: TRBV19; J gene: TRBJ1-4
CDR3 protein: ASSTGLAGGLNEQF; V gene: TRBV13; J gene: TRBJ2-1
CDR3 protein: ASSLGSKAF; V gene: TRBV5-6; J gene: TRBJ1-1
CDR3 protein: ASSQGPPTEAF; V gene: TRBV4-1; J gene: TRBJ1-1
CDR3 protein: SVEGGDITNTEAF; V gene: TRBV29-1; J gene: TRBJ1-1
CDR3 protein: ASSPLLGLAGGRGELF; V gene: TRBV7-8; J gene: TRBJ2-2
CDR3 protein: ASSPTSGGPRDEQF; V gene: TRBV11-3; J gene: TRBJ2-1
CDR3 protein: ASSQDLAGGTYEQY; V gene: TRBV4-3; J gene: TRBJ2-7
CDR3 protein: ASSSSGSGGVGSYNEQF; V gene: TRBV7-6; J gene: TRBJ2-1
CDR3 protein: ASRPGLAGGLSQETQY; V gene: TRBV21-1; J gene: TRBJ2-5
CDR3 protein: ASSGLAGGTDTQY; V gene: TRBV2; J gene: TRBJ2-3
CDR3 protein: ASSLVGGGLTDTQY; V gene: TRBV5-4; J gene: TRBJ2-3
CDR3 protein: ASSQELESIADTQY; V gene: TRBV4-3; J gene: TRBJ2-3
CDR3 protein: ASAPGGDRSYNEQF; V gene: TRBV12-5; J gene: TRBJ2-1
CDR3 protein: ASSLISGSYNEQF; V gene: TRBV5-1; J gene: TRBJ2-1
CDR3 protein: ASSPYAEAGEGGNTIY; V gene: TRBV18; J gene: TRBJ1-3
CDR3 protein: ASSPGQDEKLF; V gene: TRBV18; J gene: TRBJ1-4
CDR3 protein: ASGRGTGDNSPLH; V gene: TRBV12-5; J gene: TRBJ1-6
CDR3 protein: ASSQDRQGWDGELF; V gene: TRBV4-3; J gene: TRBJ2-2